This T cell receptor (beta chain) was observed in a study of blood T cell repertoires in COVID-19. In the study overall: Specimens from acute and convalescent COVID-19 originated in the United States, Italy and Spain. T cells, B-cell-depleted T cells, or PBMCs provided the cDNA or gDNA that served as material.

Germline CDR1 SGHVS, CDR2 FQNEAQ. The V segment lost 5 bases and the J segment 7 bases; nucleotides outside the gene matches: 11. This CDR3 has 16 residues. In the authors' workflow: Estimates of nucleated cell counts were drawn from the amplification of reference gene primers. This table comes from immunoSEQ multiplex PCR, and its TCRdb copy is limited to in-frame clones, with some not included. D and trimming come from the DNA, and the V and J calls and clone size come from that table. Among about 130,000 clones listed, about four fifths were seen once. The chain joins TRBV7-8 to TRBJ1-3; the match to TRBD1 covers 10 bases. Specimen: peripheral blood. The clonotype originates from a woman at least 80 years old with acute or convalescent COVID-19. Here the CDR3 DNA reads TGTGCCAGCAGCCAGACCGGGACAGGGGAGAGGAACACCATATATTTT. As protein: CASSQTGTGERNTIYF.